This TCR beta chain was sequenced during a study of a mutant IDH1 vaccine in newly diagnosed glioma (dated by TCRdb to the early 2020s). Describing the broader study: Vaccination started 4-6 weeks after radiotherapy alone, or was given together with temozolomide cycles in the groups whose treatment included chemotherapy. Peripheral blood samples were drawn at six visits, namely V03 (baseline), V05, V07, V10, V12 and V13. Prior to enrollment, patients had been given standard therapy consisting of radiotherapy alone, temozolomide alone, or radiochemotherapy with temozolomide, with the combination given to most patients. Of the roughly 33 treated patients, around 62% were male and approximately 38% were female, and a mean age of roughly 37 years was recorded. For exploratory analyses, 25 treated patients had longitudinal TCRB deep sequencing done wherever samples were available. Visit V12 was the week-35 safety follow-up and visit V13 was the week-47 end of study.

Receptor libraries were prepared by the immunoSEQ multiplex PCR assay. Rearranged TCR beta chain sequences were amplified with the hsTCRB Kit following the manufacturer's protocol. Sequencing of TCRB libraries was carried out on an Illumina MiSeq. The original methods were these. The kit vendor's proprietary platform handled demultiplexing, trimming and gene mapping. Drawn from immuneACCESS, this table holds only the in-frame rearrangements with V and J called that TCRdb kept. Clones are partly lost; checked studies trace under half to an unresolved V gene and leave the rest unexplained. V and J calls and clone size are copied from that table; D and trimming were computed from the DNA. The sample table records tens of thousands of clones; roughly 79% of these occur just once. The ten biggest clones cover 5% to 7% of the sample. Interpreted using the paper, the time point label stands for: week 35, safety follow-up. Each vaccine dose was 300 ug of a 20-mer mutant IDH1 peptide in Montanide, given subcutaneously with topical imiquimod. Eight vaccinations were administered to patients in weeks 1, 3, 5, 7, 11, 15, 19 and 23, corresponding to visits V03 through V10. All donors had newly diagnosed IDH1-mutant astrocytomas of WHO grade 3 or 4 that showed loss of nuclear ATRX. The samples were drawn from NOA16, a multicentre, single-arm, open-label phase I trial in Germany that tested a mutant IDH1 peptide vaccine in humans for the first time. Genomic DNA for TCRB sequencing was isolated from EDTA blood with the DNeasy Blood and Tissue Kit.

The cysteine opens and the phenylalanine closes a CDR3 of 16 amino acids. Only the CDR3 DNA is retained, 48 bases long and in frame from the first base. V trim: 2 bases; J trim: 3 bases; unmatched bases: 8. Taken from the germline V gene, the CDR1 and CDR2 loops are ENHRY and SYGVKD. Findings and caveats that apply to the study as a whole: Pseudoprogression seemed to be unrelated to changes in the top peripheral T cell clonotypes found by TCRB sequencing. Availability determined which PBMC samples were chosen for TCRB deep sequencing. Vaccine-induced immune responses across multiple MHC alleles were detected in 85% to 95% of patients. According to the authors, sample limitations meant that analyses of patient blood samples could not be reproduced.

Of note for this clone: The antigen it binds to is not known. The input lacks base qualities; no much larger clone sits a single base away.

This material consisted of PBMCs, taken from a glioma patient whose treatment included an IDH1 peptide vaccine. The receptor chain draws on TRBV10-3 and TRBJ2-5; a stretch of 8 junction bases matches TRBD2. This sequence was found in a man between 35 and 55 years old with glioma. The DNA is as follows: TGTGCCATCAGTGAGACGCAGCGGGGGAGGGAAGAGACCCAGTACTTC. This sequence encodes CAISETQRGREETQYF.